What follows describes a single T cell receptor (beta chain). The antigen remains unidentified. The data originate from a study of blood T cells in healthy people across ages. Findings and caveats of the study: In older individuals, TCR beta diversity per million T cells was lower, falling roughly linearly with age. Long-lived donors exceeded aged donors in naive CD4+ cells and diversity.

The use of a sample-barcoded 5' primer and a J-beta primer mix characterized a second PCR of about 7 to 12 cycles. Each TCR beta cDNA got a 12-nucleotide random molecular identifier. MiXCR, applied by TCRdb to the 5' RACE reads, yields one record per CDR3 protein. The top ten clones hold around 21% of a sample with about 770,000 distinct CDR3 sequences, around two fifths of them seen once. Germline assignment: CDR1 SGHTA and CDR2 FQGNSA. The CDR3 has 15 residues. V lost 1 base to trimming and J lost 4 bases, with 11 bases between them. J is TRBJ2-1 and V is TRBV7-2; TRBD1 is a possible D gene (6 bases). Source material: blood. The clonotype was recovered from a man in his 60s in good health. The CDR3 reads CASSLGGQYYNEQFF. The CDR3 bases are TGTGCCAGCAGCTTAGGTGGACAGTATTACAATGAGCAGTTCTTC.